The source of this TCR beta chain is a study of tumor-infiltrating lymphocytes in primary liver carcinoma (dated by TCRdb to 2017 to 2019). Describing the broader study: Between November 2015 and 2016, roughly five patients in China with histopathologically diagnosed primary liver carcinoma had surgical resection. The five patients, three men and two women aged 30 to 69 years, had hepatocellular carcinoma (four) or combined HCC and intrahepatic cholangiocarcinoma (one). The five patients had tumors staged T1-T3 N0M0, with maximum diameters ranging from roughly 4.2 to 11 cm. Each sample produced about 3.5 to 8 million productive TCRbeta reads, and read depth showed no significant difference between tissue types. The study combined TCRbeta repertoire sequencing, expression microarrays and whole-exome sequencing across five regions of each liver tumor, with adjacent normal tissue and blood. A total of some 35 specimens from 5 patients underwent TCRbeta repertoire sequencing, comprising 25 or so tumor regions, 5 adjacent noncancerous liver tissues and 5 peripheral blood samples. High reproducibility was observed for the technical replicate repertoires, with mean shared-clone rates approximately 0.9 and correlation coefficients above 0.95. The research as a whole found: Pairs of tumor regions showed greater repertoire overlap (mean around 35%) than tumor-adjacent pairs (17%) or tumor-blood pairs (approximately 14%), which is consistent with antigen-driven expansion. Compared with blood, tumors had a significantly larger share of the repertoire taken up by the top 250 clones (p = 0.039). Only the TCR beta chain was sequenced, so true repertoire diversity is likely underestimated because unpaired alpha chains were not captured. Since the samples were bulk and unsorted, there was no way to compare CD4+ and CD8+ T cell repertoires. With just a handful of patients in the study, the authors point out that the findings should be validated in a larger study.

A constant-region primer and ProtoScript II reverse transcriptase were used to reverse-transcribe TCRbeta-specific cDNA from approximately 450 ng total RNA. TCRbeta libraries were built with three nested multiplex PCR rounds, a slightly modified ARM-PCR procedure. Multiplex TRBV1-TRBV30 forward primers and a Cbeta reverse primer were used in the first two PCR rounds, each of which was run for 9 to 11 cycles. Sample barcodes and Illumina adapters were attached in a final 25-cycle PCR using Deep VentR polymerase. Before sequencing, amplicons of 200-500 bp were gel-purified using a QIAquick gel extraction kit. TCRbeta amplicons were sequenced on an Illumina HiSeq 2500 with 250-bp paired-end reads. The original pipeline was this. Reads were quality-trimmed with Trimmomatic v0.33, and paired reads were merged with FLASH v1.2.11 to recover full CDR3 sequences. V, D and J germline segments were assigned to the rearranged TCRbeta sequences by MiGEC v1.2.1b. Clonotype statistics and Shannon-Wiener diversity indices were computed with VDJtools v1.0.0. To reduce sampling bias, subsequent analyses other than the diversity analysis used only the 250 most abundant clonotypes in each sample. TCRdb trimmed public reads at Q25 via fastp, called clones via MiXCR and kept in-frame beta chains. Merged by CDR3 protein, the rows form single entries marked with the most common genes and DNA. The V and J calls come from TCRdb's annotation, not from the publication. Here the sample has hundreds of thousands of distinct CDR3 sequences; 50% to 70% occur a single time. The top ten constitute roughly 8.6% of the sample.

RNA from unsorted whole blood was extracted with TRIzol reagent, and germline DNA was obtained with the DNeasy Blood & Tissue kit. Patients had chronic HBV infection and were treatment-naive at sampling. Before surgery, about 4 milliliters of peripheral blood were collected into K2EDTA tubes. The CDR3 goes from the cysteine to the phenylalanine over 17 residues. Only the CDR3 DNA stays, 51 bases, in frame from base 1. V is shortened by 3 bases, J by 0 bases, and the region joining them spans 15 bases. Via the germline V gene, CDR1 is LGHNA and CDR2 YSLEER. This clonotype was picked up many times. No antigen is known for it. One base away there is no much larger clone; base qualities are not given.

Sequenced sample: peripheral blood. The rearrangement combines TRBV4-3 with TRBJ2-1; perhaps TRBD2 is the D gene, with 5 bases matching. The sequence came from a man in his forties or fifties with primary liver carcinoma and hepatitis B virus infection. The DNA sequence is TGCGCCAGCAGCCACGCTCGTGCCGGAGGCTCCTACAATGAGCAGTTCTTC. It encodes CASSHARAGGSYNEQFF.